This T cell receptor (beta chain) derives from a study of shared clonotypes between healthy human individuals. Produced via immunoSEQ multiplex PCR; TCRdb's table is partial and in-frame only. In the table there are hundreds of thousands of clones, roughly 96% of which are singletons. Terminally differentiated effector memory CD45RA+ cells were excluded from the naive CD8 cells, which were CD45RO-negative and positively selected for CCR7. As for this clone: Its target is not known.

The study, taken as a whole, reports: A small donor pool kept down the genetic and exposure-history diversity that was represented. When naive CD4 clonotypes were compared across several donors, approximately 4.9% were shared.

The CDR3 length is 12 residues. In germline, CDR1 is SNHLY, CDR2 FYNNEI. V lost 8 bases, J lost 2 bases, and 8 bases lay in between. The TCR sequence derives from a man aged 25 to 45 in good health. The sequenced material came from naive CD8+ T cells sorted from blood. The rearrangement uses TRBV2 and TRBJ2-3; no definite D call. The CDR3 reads CASLANTDTQYF. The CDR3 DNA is TGTGCCAGCCTGGCAAACACAGATACGCAGTATTTT.